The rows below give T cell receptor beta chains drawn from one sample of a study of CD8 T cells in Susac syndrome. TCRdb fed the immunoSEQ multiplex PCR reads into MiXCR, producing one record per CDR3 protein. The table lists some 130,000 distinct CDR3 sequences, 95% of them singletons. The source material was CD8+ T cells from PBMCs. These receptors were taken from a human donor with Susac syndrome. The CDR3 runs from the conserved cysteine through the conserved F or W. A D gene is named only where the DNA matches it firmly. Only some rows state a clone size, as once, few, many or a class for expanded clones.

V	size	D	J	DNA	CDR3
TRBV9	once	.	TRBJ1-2	TGTGCCAGCAGCGTAGCTACGGGAGTCTATGGCTACACCTTC	CASSVATGVYGYTF
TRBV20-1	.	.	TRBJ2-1	TGCAGTGCTTTCCGGGCGTATGAGCAGTTCTTC	CSAFRAYEQFF
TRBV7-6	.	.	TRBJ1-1	TGTGCCAGCAGCTTAGGGGTTGGGAACACTGAAGCTTTCTTT	CASSLGVGNTEAFF
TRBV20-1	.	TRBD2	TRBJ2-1	TGCAGTGCGCCGTCCCTAGCGGGAGCTTACAATGAGCAGTTCTTC	CSAPSLAGAYNEQFF
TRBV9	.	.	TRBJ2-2	TGTGCCAGCAGCGTAACGGGATCCGGGGAGCTGTTTTTT	CASSVTGSGELFF
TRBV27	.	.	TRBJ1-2	TGTGCCAGGACCCCGGGCGCGGGTGGCTACACCTTC	CARTPGAGGYTF
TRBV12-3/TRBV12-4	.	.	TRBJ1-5	TGTGCCAGCAGTGGGGACTACGACCAAAAAGTCGGCAATCAGCCCCAGCATTTT	CASSGDYDQKVGNQPQHF
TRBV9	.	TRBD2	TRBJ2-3	TGTGCCAGCAGCGCGGCTAGCGGGACTCCAGATACGCAGTATTTT	CASSAASGTPDTQYF
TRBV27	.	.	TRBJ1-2	TGTGCCAGCAGCCTCGGCCAGGCCTATGGCTACACCTTC	CASSLGQAYGYTF
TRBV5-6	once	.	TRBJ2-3	TGTGCCAGCACCCTCACCTCGCCGGGCCCCGAGGGTACAGATACGCAGTATTTT	CASTLTSPGPEGTDTQYF
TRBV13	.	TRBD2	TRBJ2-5	TGTGCCAGCAGCTTCGGGACTAGCGGGGAGACCCAGTACTTC	CASSFGTSGETQYF
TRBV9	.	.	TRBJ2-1	TGTGCCAGCAGCGGTGCTGGGGGGCATGAGCAGTTCTTC	CASSGAGGHEQFF
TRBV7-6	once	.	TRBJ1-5	TGTGCCAGCAGCTTAGGCGAGGGGTTCGCCAATCAGCCCCAGCATTTT	CASSLGEGFANQPQHF
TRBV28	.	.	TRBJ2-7	TGTGCCAGCAGTTTGGCGCTTAGTACCTACGAGCAGTACTTC	CASSLALSTYEQYF
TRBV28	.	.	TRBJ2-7	TGTGCCAGCAGGACCAAGGGGGGTCCTCCTTACGAGCAGTACTTC	CASRTKGGPPYEQYF
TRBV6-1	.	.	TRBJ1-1	TGTGCCAGCAGTGGAATACAGGTTGAAGCTTTCTTT	CASSGIQVEAFF
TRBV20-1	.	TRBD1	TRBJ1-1	TGCAGTGCTAGAGTGACAGGGGAAGATATGAACACTGAAGCTTTCTTT	CSARVTGEDMNTEAFF
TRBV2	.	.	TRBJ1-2	TGTGCCAGCAGGGGGGCACCGGACTATGGCTACACCTTC	CASRGAPDYGYTF
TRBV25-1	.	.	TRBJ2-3	TGTGCCAGCAGCACGACCCACCGGGAGACAGAAGACACAGATACGCAGTATTTT	CASSTTHRETEDTDTQYF
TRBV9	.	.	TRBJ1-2	TGTGCCAGCAGCGAATATACAGGGCCGGATGGCTACACCTTC	CASSEYTGPDGYTF
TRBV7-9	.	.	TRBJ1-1	TGTGCCAGCAGCTTACCCGCCGTCGCGGCGGGGTTAGACACTGAAGCTTTCTTT	CASSLPAVAAGLDTEAFF
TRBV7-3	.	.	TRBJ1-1	TGTGCCAGCAGCTTCGAGGCCGGGACAGAAGCTTTCTTT	CASSFEAGTEAFF
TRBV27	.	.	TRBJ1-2	TGTGCCAGCAGTTTATCCATACAGGGTGGATATGGCTACACCTTC	CASSLSIQGGYGYTF
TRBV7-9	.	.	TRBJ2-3	TGTGCCAGCTGGACGACAGGAGGCACAGATACGCAGTATTTT	CASWTTGGTDTQYF
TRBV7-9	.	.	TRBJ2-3	TGTGCCAGCAGCCCGGTGGGGGAAGATACGCAGTATTTT	CASSPVGEDTQYF
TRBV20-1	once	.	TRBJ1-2	TGCAGTGCTAGAGATCGGATGCTTAACTATGGCTACACCTTC	CSARDRMLNYGYTF
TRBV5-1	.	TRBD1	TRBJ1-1	TGCGCCAGCAGCTTGGGACAGGGGGGAGTTGAAGCTTTCTTT	CASSLGQGGVEAFF
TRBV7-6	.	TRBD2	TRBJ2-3	TGTGCCAGCAGCTCGCCTCTAGCGGGAGGGCCAGTTCCCGTGACAGATACGCAGTATTTT	CASSSPLAGGPVPVTDTQYF
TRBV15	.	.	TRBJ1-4	TGTGCCACCAGCCCGTCGACCCTGGTTGAAAAACTGTTTTTT	CATSPSTLVEKLFF
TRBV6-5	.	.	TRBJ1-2	TGTGCCAGCAGTTACTCGAACAGGGACACGTCAGGCCACTATGGCTACACCTTC	CASSYSNRDTSGHYGYTF
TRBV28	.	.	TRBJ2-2	TGTGCCAGCAGTCCTAACTTGAACACCGGGGAGCTGTTTTTT	CASSPNLNTGELFF
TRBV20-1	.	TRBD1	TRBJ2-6	TGCAGTGCTTGGGACAGCTCTGGGGCCAACGTCCTGACTTTC	CSAWDSSGANVLTF
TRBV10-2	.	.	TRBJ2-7	TGCGCCAGCACCCTCCAGGGTTACTACGAGCAGTACTTC	CASTLQGYYEQYF
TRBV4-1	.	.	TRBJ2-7	TGCGCCAGCAGCCAAGTCTCCGGCAGGGGATTGGGACAGTACTTC	CASSQVSGRGLGQYF
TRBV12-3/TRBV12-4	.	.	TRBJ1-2	TGTGCCAGCAGTTTAGGGACCTACTATGGCTACACCTTC	CASSLGTYYGYTF
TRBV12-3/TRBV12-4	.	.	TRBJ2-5	TGTGCCAGCAGTCCACGATTATCAGAGACCCAGTACTTC	CASSPRLSETQYF
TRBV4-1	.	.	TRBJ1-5	TGCGCCAGCAGCCAAGATCTTCCTCAGCCCCAGCATTTT	CASSQDLPQPQHF
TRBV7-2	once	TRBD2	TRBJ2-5	TGTGCCAGCAGCTTCTCCGGACTAGCGGACCAAGAGACCCAGTACTTC	CASSFSGLADQETQYF
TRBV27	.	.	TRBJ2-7	TGTGCCAGCACAAGGGCAGGGGGACTATTGGAGCAGTACTTC	CASTRAGGLLEQYF
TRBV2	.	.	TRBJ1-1	TGTGCCAGCAGTGAAGACGGACGGCAGAACACTGAAGCTTTCTTT	CASSEDGRQNTEAFF
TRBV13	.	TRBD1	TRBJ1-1	TGTGCCAGCGGACAGGGGAGGAACACTGAAGCTTTCTTT	CASGQGRNTEAFF
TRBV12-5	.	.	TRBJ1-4	TGTGCTAGTGGTTTGGTACACGGAGGTGCTGAAAAACTGTTTTTT	CASGLVHGGAEKLFF
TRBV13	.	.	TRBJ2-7	TGTGCCAGCAGCTTTCGGCTAGCGCCGACCTACGAGCAGTACTTC	CASSFRLAPTYEQYF
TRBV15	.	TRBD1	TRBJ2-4	TGTGCCACCAGCGGGCCCGGACAGGGTGTAGGCAAAAACATTCAGTACTTC	CATSGPGQGVGKNIQYF
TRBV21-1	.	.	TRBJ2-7	TGTGCCAGCAGCAAACCAGGGCAGGGACGGAGCGAGCAGTACTTC	CASSKPGQGRSEQYF
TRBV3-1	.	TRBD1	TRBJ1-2	TGTGCCAGCAGCCCCGAGGGACAGGTCTATGGCTACACCTTC	CASSPEGQVYGYTF
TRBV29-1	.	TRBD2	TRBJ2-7	TGCAGCTGTTCAGGACTAGGTTACGAGCAGTACTTC	CSCSGLGYEQYF
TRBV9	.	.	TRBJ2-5	TGTGCCAGCAGCGTGGACGGTCTGAGGCAAGAGACCCAGTACTTC	CASSVDGLRQETQYF
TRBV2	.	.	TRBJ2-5	TGTGCCAGCAGTGAGAAAGAGACCCAGTACTTC	CASSEKETQYF
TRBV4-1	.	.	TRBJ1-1	TGCGCCAGCAACCAGGGTTTGGAGAACACTGAAGCTTTCTTT	CASNQGLENTEAFF
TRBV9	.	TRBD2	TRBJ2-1	TGTGCCAGCAGCCCACGGACTAGCGCCGACAATGAGCAGTTCTTC	CASSPRTSADNEQFF